This TCR beta chain was sequenced during a study of blood T cell repertoires in COVID-19. At the level of the study: The United States, Italy and Spain provided the acute and convalescent COVID-19 samples.

In this sample, this clone turned up once. The CDR3 totals 16 residues. Trimming cost V 5 bases and J 1 base; bases outside gene matches: 8. Per the germline V gene, CDR1 is SGHTA and CDR2 is FQGTGA. Donors were grouped by their self-reported clinical history. Cohort 3 recovery required two negative PCRs, clearance, or symptom resolution. Per the original data handling: From reference gene primer amplification, estimates of nucleated cell counts were derived. TCRdb's copy holds only in-frame clones and misses some; the assay was immunoSEQ multiplex PCR. The V and J calls and the clone size are those of that table, but D and trimming were determined from the DNA. This sample yields some 160,000 clones, of which roughly 88% are seen a single time; 6.5% to 8% belongs to the top ten.

This chain connects TRBV7-3 to TRBJ1-1; 9 bases match TRBD1. The sequence was obtained from a woman in her 50s who had recovered from COVID-19. Source material: PBMCs or T cells enriched from blood (not recorded which). Here the CDR3 reads CASSRGLGQGNTEAFF. CDR3 nucleotide sequence: TGTGCCAGCAGCCGAGGGCTGGGACAGGGGAACACTGAAGCTTTCTTT.